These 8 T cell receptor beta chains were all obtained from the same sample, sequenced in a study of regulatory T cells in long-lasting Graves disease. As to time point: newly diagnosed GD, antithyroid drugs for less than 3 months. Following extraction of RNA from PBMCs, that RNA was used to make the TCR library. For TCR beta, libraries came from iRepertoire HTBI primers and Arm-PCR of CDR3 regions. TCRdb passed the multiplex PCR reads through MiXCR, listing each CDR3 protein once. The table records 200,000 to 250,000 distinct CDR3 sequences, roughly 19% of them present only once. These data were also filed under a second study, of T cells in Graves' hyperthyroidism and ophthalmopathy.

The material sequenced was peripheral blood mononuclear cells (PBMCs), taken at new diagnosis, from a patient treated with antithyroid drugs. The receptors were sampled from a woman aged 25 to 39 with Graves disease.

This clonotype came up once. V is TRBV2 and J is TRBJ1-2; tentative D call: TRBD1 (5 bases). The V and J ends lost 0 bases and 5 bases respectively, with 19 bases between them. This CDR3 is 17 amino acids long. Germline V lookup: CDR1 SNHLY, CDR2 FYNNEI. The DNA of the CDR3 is TGTGCCAGCAGTGAAGCGCTTCGGTCAGGGCGGCGATATGGCTACACCTTC. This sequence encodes CASSEALRSGRRYGYTF. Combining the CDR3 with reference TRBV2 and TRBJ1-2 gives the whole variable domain EPEVTQTPSHQVTQMGQEVILRCVPISNHLYFYWYRQILGQKVEFLVSFYNNEISEKSEIFDDQFSVERPDGSNFTLKIRSTKLEDSAMYFCASSEALRSGRRYGYTFGSGTRLTVV.

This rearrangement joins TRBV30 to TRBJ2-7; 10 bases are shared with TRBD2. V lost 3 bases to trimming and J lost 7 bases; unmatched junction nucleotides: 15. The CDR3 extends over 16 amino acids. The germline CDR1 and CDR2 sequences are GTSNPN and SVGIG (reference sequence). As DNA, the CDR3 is TGTGCCTGGAGCAAATCGGGACTAGCGACTCTGCGGGAGCAGTACTTC. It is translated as CAWSKSGLATLREQYF.

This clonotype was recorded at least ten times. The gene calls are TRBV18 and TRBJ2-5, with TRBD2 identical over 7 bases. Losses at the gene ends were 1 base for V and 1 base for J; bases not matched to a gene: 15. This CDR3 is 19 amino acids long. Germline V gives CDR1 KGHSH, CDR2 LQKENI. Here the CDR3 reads CASSPRETSFNPAQETQYF. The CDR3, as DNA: TGTGCCAGCTCACCACGGGAGACTAGCTTCAATCCCGCCCAAGAGACCCAGTACTTC.

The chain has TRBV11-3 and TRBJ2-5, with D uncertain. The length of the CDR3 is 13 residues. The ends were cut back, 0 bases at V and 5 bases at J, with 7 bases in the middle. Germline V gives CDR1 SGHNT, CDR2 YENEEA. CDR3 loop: CASSLDSPETQYF. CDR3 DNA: TGTGCCAGCAGCTTAGACTCTCCGGAGACCCAGTACTTC.

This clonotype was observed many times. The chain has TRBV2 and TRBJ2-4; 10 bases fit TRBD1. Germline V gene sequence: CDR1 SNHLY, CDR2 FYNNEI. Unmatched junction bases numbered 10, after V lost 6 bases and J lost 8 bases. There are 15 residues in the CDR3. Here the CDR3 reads CASRTPGQGTDIQYF. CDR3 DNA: TGTGCCAGCAGGACCCCGGGACAGGGGACGGACATTCAGTACTTC.

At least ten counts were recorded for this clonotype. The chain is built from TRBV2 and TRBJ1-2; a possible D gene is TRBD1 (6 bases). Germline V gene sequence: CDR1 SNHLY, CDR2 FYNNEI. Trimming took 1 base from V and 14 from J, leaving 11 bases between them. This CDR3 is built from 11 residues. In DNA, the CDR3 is TGTGCCAGCAGTGAAGGGGGGGCTGAGACCTTC. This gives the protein CASSEGGAETF.

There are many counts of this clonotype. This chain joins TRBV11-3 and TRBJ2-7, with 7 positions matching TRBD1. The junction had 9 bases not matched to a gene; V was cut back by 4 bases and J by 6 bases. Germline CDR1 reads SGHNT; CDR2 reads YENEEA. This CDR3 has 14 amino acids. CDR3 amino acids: CASSSTGAAREQYF. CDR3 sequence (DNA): TGTGCCAGCAGCTCTACAGGGGCCGCACGCGAGCAGTACTTC.

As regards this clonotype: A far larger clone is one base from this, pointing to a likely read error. The CDR3 loop reads CASRKAAGGAAPGELFF. The CDR3 DNA is TGTGCCAGCAGGAAGGCAGCGGGGGGGGCCGCGCCCGGGGAGCTGTTTTTT. This chain uses TRBV6-2 or TRBV6-3 with TRBJ2-2, with TRBD2 identical over 10 bases. The length of the CDR3 is 17 residues. Trimming removed 6 bases from V and 6 bases from J; junction bases left unmatched: 13. The germline V gene encodes CDR1 MNHEY and CDR2 SVGEGT.